This T cell receptor beta chain was profiled in a study of T cells after yellow fever vaccination. Whole-study context: SMART-Seq v4 Ultra Low Input handled preparation of low-cell-number fractions.

Study-level findings and limits: FACS-sorted repertoires could harbor abundant contaminating bulk-population clonotypes. After the booster, 96% of CD4 and roughly nine tenths of CD8 primary-response clones were re-detected.

CDR1 and CDR2 from the germline V gene are SSHAT and FNYEAQ (reference sequence). The CDR3 is 16 residues long. TCRdb reanalysed the 5' RACE reads using MiXCR and keeps one entry per CDR3 protein. The table records some 110,000 distinct CDR3 sequences, 7% to 8.5% of them present only once. This clonotype was counted ten times or more. Its antigen remains unknown. One end of the junction does not line up with germline, which may come from a read error. The source material was CD8+ T cells sorted from PBMCs, sampled 45 days after the yellow fever booster vaccination. The J gene is TRBJ2-2, the V gene TRBV7-7, with 13 bases fitting TRBD2. The receptor's source is a man aged 25 to 45 who received the YFV17D yellow fever vaccine. CDR3 DNA sequence: TGTGCTAGCAGCCCCGGACTAGCGGGAGTATCCGGGGAGCTGTTTTTT. Translated, it gives CASSPGLAGVSGELFF.